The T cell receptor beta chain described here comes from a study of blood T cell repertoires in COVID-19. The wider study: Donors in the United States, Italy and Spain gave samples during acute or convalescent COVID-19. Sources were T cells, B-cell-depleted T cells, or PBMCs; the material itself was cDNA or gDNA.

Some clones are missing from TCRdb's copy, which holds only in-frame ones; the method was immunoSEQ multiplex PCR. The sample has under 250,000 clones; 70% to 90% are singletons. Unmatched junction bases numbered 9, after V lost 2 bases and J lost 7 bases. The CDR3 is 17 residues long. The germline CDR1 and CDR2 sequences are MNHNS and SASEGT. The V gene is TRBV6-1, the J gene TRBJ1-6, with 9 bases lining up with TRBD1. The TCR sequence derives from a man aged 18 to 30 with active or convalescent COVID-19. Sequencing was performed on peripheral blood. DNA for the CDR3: TGTGCCAGCAGTGAATGGACCCCGGGACAGGGCAATTCACCCCTCCACTTT. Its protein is CASSEWTPGQGNSPLHF.